The rows below give T cell receptor beta chains drawn from one sample of a study of T cell repertoires in cytomegalovirus infection. TCRdb passed the reads through MiXCR, listing each CDR3 protein once. The sample lists about 890,000 distinct CDR3 sequences, about a third occurring once. Their recognized antigens are unknown. Here the sequenced sample was cultured CD8+ T cells from PBMCs, taken from culture after CMV antigen stimulation. Receptors originate from a human donor in good health (CMV status not recorded). Some clones in this sample may be carry-over from other donors' samples. CDR3s leave out the opening cysteine and the closing phenylalanine or tryptophan.

>TRBJ2-3|TRBV2
ASSEPDSTDTQY
>TRBJ2-7|TRBV10-3
AIRTSTSGGLYEQY
>TRBJ2-3|TRBV27
ASSSPTSTDTQY
>TRBJ2-3|TRBV6-6
ASSYSKSIRQPTDTQY
>TRBJ2-7|TRBV6-1
ASSEPSGGPYYEQY
>TRBJ1-3|TRBV7-8
ASSLVSGNSGNTIY
>TRBJ2-1|TRBV6-5
ASSPSGDEQF
>TRBJ2-1|TRBV4-3
ASSQDGAGLSYNEQF
>TRBJ1-5|TRBV9
ASSVGTGGSQPQH
>TRBJ2-6|TRBV5-6
ASSPGTGVSGANVLT
>TRBJ1-2|TRBV29-1
SFRTVDGYT
>TRBJ1-1|TRBV12-3/TRBV12-4
ASSSLYEAF
>TRBJ1-2|TRBV27
ASSAAGGGNYGYT
>TRBJ2-6|TRBV9
ASSLQRGTLHSGANVLT
>TRBJ2-7|TRBV7-2
ASSSSGVNEQY
>TRBJ1-2|TRBV5-5
ASSWTDSTNYGYT
>TRBJ2-5|TRBV6-6
ASSYYNRESQETQY
>TRBJ2-1|TRBV11-2
ASSLVDSYNEQF
>TRBJ2-6|TRBV10-3
AISESAGGIPPGANVLT
>TRBJ2-1|TRBV7-9
ASSVGLAGAGNNEQF
>TRBJ2-5|TRBV27
ASSLTGGEYQETQY
>TRBJ1-6|TRBV4-1
ASSQETSAVNSPLH
>TRBJ2-3|TRBV7-6
ASSLAALAGYTDTQY
>TRBJ2-3|TRBV24-1
ATSGERDSPTDTQY
>TRBJ2-1|TRBV19
ASRLVDWSDNEQF
>TRBJ2-2|TRBV11-2
ASSLGAAGLQSVGELF
>TRBJ2-2|TRBV5-5
ASKGSNTGELF
>TRBJ2-7|TRBV2
ASSEASRVYEQY
>TRBJ1-1|TRBV5-4
ASSHNGGNTEAF
>TRBJ1-2|TRBV27
ASSLSPTGATPDGYT
>TRBJ1-1|TRBV5-5
ASSWIQGDTEAF
>TRBJ2-5|TRBV15
ATSRDFPGLAGGSFQETQY
>TRBJ2-4|TRBV28
ASSPRQEQGFAKNIQY
>TRBJ1-4|TRBV7-9
ASSITNEKLF
>TRBJ2-1|TRBV4-2
ASSPQLAGGPRNEQF
>TRBJ2-3|TRBV6-2/TRBV6-3
ASSYEMGAYDTQY
>TRBJ1-1|TRBV6-5
ASSYMLNTEAF
>TRBJ2-5|TRBV7-6
ASSYLYQETQY
>TRBJ2-1|TRBV11-1
ASSLARDRGVFNEQF